This T cell receptor (beta chain) was profiled in a study of neoadjuvant anti-PD-1 for oral cavity cancer. The CDR3 is 16 residues long. V lost 4 bases and J lost 7, with 21 bases in between. Germline CDR1 SGHRS, CDR2 YFSETQ. Indicated time point: after neoadjuvant nivolumab, at surgical resection. Cohort: HPV-negative, locally advanced oral cavity squamous cell carcinoma patients. Clones were read by immunoSEQ multiplex PCR, and TCRdb kept only the in-frame ones, dropping some. The table records approximately 23,000 clones, around 45% of them present only once. General study results and limits: TCR analyses covered only a few patients per response group.

Remarks on this clone: Its target is not known.

V and J are TRBV5-1 and TRBJ2-1; TRBD2 is a possible D gene (7 bases). The sequencing here drew on tumor tissue, taken after nivolumab (anti-PD-1) treatment. The TCR comes from a person aged 40-85 years with oral cavity squamous cell carcinoma. In nucleotides, the CDR3 is TGCGCCAGCAGCCCCTTAGGGGGGGCTGGTCGTAATGAGCAGTTCTTC. Protein product: CASSPLGGAGRNEQFF. Looking up the rest from reference TRBV5-1 and TRBJ2-1 gives the full variable domain: KAGVTQTPRYLIKTRGQQVTLSCSPISGHRSVSWYQQTPGQGLQFLFEYFSETQRNKGNFPGRFSGRQFSNSRSEMNVSTLELGDSALYLCASSPLGGAGRNEQFFGPGTRLTVL.